Below are 22 T cell receptor beta chains sequenced from a single sample in a study of blood T cell repertoires in COVID-19. Libraries were prepared by immunoSEQ multiplex PCR; TCRdb keeps only in-frame clonotypes and omits some of them. The table lists 200,000 to 250,000 clones, 80% to 90% of them singletons. The specimen was PBMCs or T cells enriched from blood (not recorded which). These receptors were obtained from a woman aged 35 to 49 with acute COVID-19.

The chain combines TRBV10-3 with TRBJ2-4; 7 bases align to TRBD2. Germline loops: CDR1 ENHRY, CDR2 SYGVKD. V trimming: 2 bases; J trimming: 2 bases; junction bases outside the gene matches: 21. The CDR3 runs to 21 residues. The DNA for the CDR3 is TGTGCCATCAGTGAGCCGACCCCGGGACTAAAAGGGCGCTGGACCAAAAACATTCAGTACTTC. Its translation is CAISEPTPGLKGRWTKNIQYF.

V and J are TRBV19 and TRBJ2-5, with 10 nucleotides matching TRBD2. This CDR3 is built from 16 residues. V was pared by 5 bases and J by 7 bases, with 13 bases of the junction left unmatched. Germline CDR1 LNHDA, CDR2 SQIVND (reference sequence). The CDR3 bases are TGTGCCAGTAGTCCCTGGGCCCTAGCGGGGGCCGGGACCCAGTACTTC. Encoded protein: CASSPWALAGAGTQYF. Based on the CDR3 plus reference TRBV19 and TRBJ2-5, the full variable domain is DGGITQSPKYLFRKEGQNVTLSCEQNLNHDAMYWYRQDPGQGLRLIYYSQIVNDFQKGDIAEGYSVSREKKESFPLTVTSAQKNPTAFYLCASSPWALAGAGTQYFGPGTRLLVL.

The chain recombines TRBV11-1 with TRBJ2-1; 9 bases align to TRBD2. The J segment lost 8 bases and the V segment lost 4 bases, leaving 9 bases of the junction unmatched. The CDR3 has 15 amino acids. Germline lookup yields CDR1 SGHAT and CDR2 FQDESV (reference sequence). The CDR3 nucleotides read TGTGCCAGCAGCTGGGCGGGAGGGCGGTTATATGAGCAGTTCTTC. Translation: CASSWAGGRLYEQFF.

The rearrangement uses TRBV11-2 and TRBJ1-2; the match to TRBD1 covers 9 bases. Germline CDR1 and CDR2: SGHAT and FQNNGV. Trimming at V came to 3 bases and at J to 4 bases, leaving 9 bases not matched to a gene. The CDR3 is 16 residues long. The CDR3 coding sequence is TGTGCCAGCAGCTTTGGACAGGGGCCTTTCGGCTATGGCTACACCTTC. This encodes CASSFGQGPFGYGYTF. The whole variable domain, remainder taken from reference TRBV11-2 and TRBJ1-2, is EAGVAQSPRYKIIEKRQSVAFWCNPISGHATLYWYQQILGQGPKLLIQFQNNGVVDDSQLPKDRFSAERLKGVDSTLKIQPAKLEDSAVYLCASSFGQGPFGYGYTFGSGTRLTVV.

In its sample, this clone was seen once. This chain uses TRBV6-2 or TRBV6-3 with TRBJ2-1, with 14 bases aligning to TRBD2. This CDR3 region has 15 residues. Unmatched junction bases numbered 0, after V lost 2 bases and J lost 6 bases. Germline V lookup: CDR1 MNHEY, CDR2 SVGEGT. The CDR3 sequence: CASSYGTSGSNEQFF. The CDR3 DNA follows: TGTGCCAGCAGTTACGGGACTAGCGGGAGCAATGAGCAGTTCTTC.

This clone was seen only once. The V call is TRBV10-1, the J call TRBJ2-3; D ambiguous. The CDR3 is 14 residues long. With 4 bases removed from V and 0 bases from J, the gap between germline ends came to 8 bases. Germline V gene lookup returns CDR1 WNHNN and CDR2 SYGVQD (reference sequence). In DNA, the CDR3 is TGCGCCAGCAGTGGATACTCTAGCACAGATACGCAGTATTTT. Translated, it gives CASSGYSSTDTQYF.

The chain is built from TRBV27 and TRBJ1-2; D may be TRBD1 (6 bases). CDR3 size: 13 residues. V lost 8 bases and J lost 7, with 17 bases in between. Per the germline V gene, CDR1 is MNHEY and CDR2 is SMNVEV (reference sequence). The CDR3, as DNA: TGTGCCAGCGCGGAACAGGGAAGGGGTGGCTACACCTTC. It codes for CASAEQGRGGYTF.

The rearrangement uses TRBV3-1 (or the pseudogene TRBV3-2) and TRBJ1-1; 7 nucleotides line up with TRBD1. CDR3 length: 16 amino acids. Germline V gene lookup returns CDR1 LGHDT and CDR2 YNNKEL (reference sequence). Germline trimming cut 4 bases from V and 0 bases from J; bases unmatched to any gene: 8. The CDR3 is CASSLAWTGLNTEAFF. In DNA form, the CDR3 reads TGTGCCAGCAGCCTTGCTTGGACAGGCTTGAACACTGAAGCTTTCTTT.

The V and J genes are TRBV5-6 and TRBJ1-2; TRBD1 is a possible D gene (5 bases). Deletions cut 1 base from V and 8 bases from J, with 15 bases between. CDR1 SGHDT and CDR2 YYEEEE come from the germline V gene. CDR3 length: 14 residues. The CDR3 protein is CASSLSGTPGGYTF. CDR3 DNA sequence: TGTGCCAGCAGCTTGTCGGGGACTCCCGGCGGCTACACCTTC.

V gene TRBV12-3 or TRBV12-4 combines with J gene TRBJ1-2; 9 bases align to TRBD1. Trimming at V came to 7 bases and at J to 7 bases, leaving 4 bases not matched to a gene. The CDR3 contains 12 residues. The CDR3 sequence is CASITDRGGYTF. The CDR3 DNA reads TGTGCCAGCATCACGGACAGGGGTGGCTACACCTTC.

This clone was seen only once. The V gene is TRBV18, the J gene TRBJ1-5, with TRBD1 matching 9 bases. Trimming took 3 bases from V and 10 from J; bases not matched to a gene: 7. CDR3 length: 14 residues. Germline V lookup: CDR1 KGHSH, CDR2 LQKENI. CDR3 region: CASSPATGGNPQHF. CDR3 nucleotides: TGTGCCAGCTCACCCGCGACAGGGGGGAATCCCCAGCATTTT. The full variable domain, completed using reference TRBV18 and TRBJ1-5, is NAGVMQNPRHLVRRRGQEARLRCSPMKGHSHVYWYRQLPEEGLKFMVYLQKENIIDESGMPKERFSAEFPKEGPSILRIQQVVRGDSAAYFCASSPATGGNPQHFGDGTRLSIL.

V and J are TRBV28 and TRBJ2-1; D gene ambiguous. CDR1 and CDR2 (germline): MDHEN, SYDVKM. V lost 5 bases to trimming and J lost 8 bases, with 7 bases between them. This CDR3 is 11 amino acids long. Written as DNA, the CDR3 is TGTGCCAGCAGTAACAAATATGAGCAGTTCTTC. Translation gives CASSNKYEQFF. Full variable domain (remainder filled in from reference TRBV28 and TRBJ2-1): DVKVTQSSRYLVKRTGEKVFLECVQDMDHENMFWYRQDPGLGLRLIYFSYDVKMKEKGDIPEGYSVSREKKERFSLILESASTNQTSMYLCASSNKYEQFFGPGTRLTVL.

The rearrangement links TRBV28 to TRBJ1-1; 12 nucleotides agree with TRBD1. This CDR3 contains 16 residues. The germline gives CDR1 MDHEN, CDR2 SYDVKM. With V trimmed by 6 bases and J by 4 bases, 9 bases remained unmatched. The CDR3 is CASRLPGTGGGTEAFF. The CDR3, as DNA: TGTGCCAGCAGACTTCCCGGGACAGGGGGCGGCACTGAAGCTTTCTTT.

The V call is TRBV11-3, the J call TRBJ2-4; D not certain. The CDR3 loop spans 11 amino acids. Looked up from germline, CDR1 is SGHNT and CDR2 is YENEEA. The V and J ends lost 6 bases and 4 bases respectively, with 4 bases between them. The CDR3 nucleotides are TGTGCCAGCAGGGAGAAAAACATTCAGTACTTC. This translates into CASREKNIQYF.

The chain recombines TRBV29-1 with TRBJ2-1; maybe TRBD2 (6 bases). Germline CDR1 and CDR2: SQVTM and ANQGSEA. V was trimmed by 7 bases and J by 5 bases, leaving 15 bases between them. This CDR3 is built from 13 residues. The DNA of the CDR3 is TGCAGCGCCATCCCGGGAGAGAACAATGAGCAGTTCTTC. Its translation: CSAIPGENNEQFF.

The chain joins TRBV5-1 to TRBJ1-2; no definite D call. V shed 0 bases and J shed 4 bases, with 13 bases lying between them. The CDR3 contains 15 residues. Germline CDR1 is SGHRS and CDR2 is YFSETQ. The CDR3 protein is CASSLEMVGSYGYTF. The CDR3 nucleotides are TGCGCCAGCAGCTTGGAAATGGTTGGGAGCTATGGCTACACCTTC.

The CDR3 DNA reads as TGTGCCAGCAGCGGTATGGGGGCGGGAGGGGCGCAGTTCTTC. Translation gives CASSGMGAGGAQFF. The chain carries TRBV9 and TRBJ2-1, with 9 bases matching TRBD2. The CDR3 is 14 amino acids. Germline loops: CDR1 SGDLS, CDR2 YYNGEE. J lost 12 bases, V lost 3 bases, and 10 bases had no gene match.

The J gene is TRBJ1-2, the V gene TRBV7-9, with unresolved D. The V and J ends lost 3 bases and 5 bases respectively, with 10 bases between them. The CDR3 is made up of 13 amino acids. Germline lookup yields CDR1 SEHNR and CDR2 FQNEAQ (reference sequence). The CDR3 spells CASSLGRGYGYTF. The DNA for the CDR3 is TGTGCCAGCAGCTTGGGTCGGGGTTATGGCTACACCTTC.

This clone appeared once. The V call is TRBV7-2, the J call TRBJ2-1, with 11 bases lining up with TRBD2. CDR1 SGHTA and CDR2 FQGNSA come from the germline V gene. The CDR3 is made up of 18 amino acids. V trimming: 2 bases; J trimming: 6 bases; junction bases outside the gene matches: 12. The CDR3 bases are TGTGCCAGCAGCTTACCCAGGTCCTGGCTAGCGGGAGGCAATGAGCAGTTCTTC. The encoded protein is CASSLPRSWLAGGNEQFF.

The V and J genes are TRBV6-5 and TRBJ2-2; 8 bases fit TRBD1. The CDR3 has 12 amino acids. Germline V gene sequence: CDR1 MNHEY, CDR2 SVGAGI. The V segment lost 8 bases and the J segment 6 bases; nucleotides outside the gene matches: 2. For the CDR3, the DNA is TGTGCCAGCGCAGGGGGCCCCGGGGAGCTGTTTTTT. It encodes CASAGGPGELFF.

The genes are TRBV27 and TRBJ2-1; TRBD2 matches at 9 bases. Trimming removed 4 bases from V and 4 bases from J; junction bases left unmatched: 11. CDR1 is MNHEY and CDR2 is SMNVEV in the germline V gene (reference sequence). The CDR3 loop spans 17 amino acids. CDR3 nucleotides: TGTGCCAGCAGTTCCCCCTCCCGCGGGAGGGCGTACAATGAGCAGTTCTTC. Protein sequence: CASSSPSRGRAYNEQFF.

This chain uses TRBV28 with TRBJ1-5; unclear D gene. This CDR3 is 15 amino acids long. The germline V gene encodes CDR1 MDHEN and CDR2 SYDVKM. Trimming left V 3 bases short and J 8 bases short, with 17 bases between. The CDR3 DNA reads TGTGCCAGCAGTTTTGGTTCCCAGGTTATGGAGCCCCAGCATTTT. It translates to CASSFGSQVMEPQHF.